This T cell receptor (beta chain) is drawn from a study of blood T cells in healthy people across ages. Study conclusions and caveats: Investigators viewed diversity estimates from one million T cells as underestimates, the study reported.

Germline V lookup: CDR1 SNHLY, CDR2 FYNNEI. This CDR3 is 14 amino acids long. In regard to this clonotype: The antigen is undetermined. A much larger clone sits a single nucleotide away, making a read error possible.

Using a J-beta primer mix together with a sample-barcoded 5' primer, a second PCR was run for roughly 6 to 12 cycles. TCRdb passed the 5' RACE reads through MiXCR, listing each CDR3 protein once. The data show some 670,000 distinct CDR3 sequences, with around 52% seen just once and around an eighth held by the top ten. The donors, healthy Caucasians from Russia, were aged 6 to 90. Every donor provided around 10 milliliters of peripheral blood. The source is a woman of 80 years or more in good health. This chain uses TRBV2 with TRBJ2-1, with 8 nucleotides matching TRBD2. TRBJ2-7 explains the end of the DNA better; the J call may be wrong. Specimen: blood. The CDR3 region is CALIAGSSYNEQYF. The CDR3 region has the DNA TGTGCCCTTATAGCGGGGTCCTCCTACAATGAGCAGTACTTC.